This T cell receptor beta chain derives from a study of tissue T cells after allogeneic stem cell transplantation. Profiled with immunoSEQ multiplex PCR; TCRdb holds only in-frame clones, not every one. The table records around 4,100 clones, about 60% of them present only once. Study observations and caveats: Alloreactivity or antigen specificity of tissue TCRs was not determined; some clones might be host cells.

A few counts support this clone. Its antigen is as yet unknown. The CDR3 sequence is 12 residues long. The V and J ends lost 6 bases and 8 bases respectively, with 11 bases between them. This clonotype originated in a female donor older than 55 with lung cancer. The V call is TRBV12-3 or TRBV12-4, the J call TRBJ2-1; TRBD1 is a possible D gene (6 bases). Here the sequenced sample was tissue from the esophagus, taken at autopsy. This CDR3 reads CASSPGQYEQFF. The CDR3 nucleotides are TGTGCCAGCAGCCCGGGACAATATGAGCAGTTCTTC.